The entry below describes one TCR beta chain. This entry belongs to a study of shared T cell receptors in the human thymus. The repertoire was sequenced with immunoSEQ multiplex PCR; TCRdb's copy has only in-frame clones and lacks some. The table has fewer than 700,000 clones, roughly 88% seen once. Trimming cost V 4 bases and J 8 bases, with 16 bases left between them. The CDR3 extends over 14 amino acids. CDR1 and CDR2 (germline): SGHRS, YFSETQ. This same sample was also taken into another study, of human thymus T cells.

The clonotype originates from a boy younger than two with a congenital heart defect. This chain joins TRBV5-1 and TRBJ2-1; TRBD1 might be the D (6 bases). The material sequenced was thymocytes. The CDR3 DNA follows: TGCGCCAGCAGCCGAAATGGGGGCAGGGATGAGCAGTTCTTC. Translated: CASSRNGGRDEQFF.